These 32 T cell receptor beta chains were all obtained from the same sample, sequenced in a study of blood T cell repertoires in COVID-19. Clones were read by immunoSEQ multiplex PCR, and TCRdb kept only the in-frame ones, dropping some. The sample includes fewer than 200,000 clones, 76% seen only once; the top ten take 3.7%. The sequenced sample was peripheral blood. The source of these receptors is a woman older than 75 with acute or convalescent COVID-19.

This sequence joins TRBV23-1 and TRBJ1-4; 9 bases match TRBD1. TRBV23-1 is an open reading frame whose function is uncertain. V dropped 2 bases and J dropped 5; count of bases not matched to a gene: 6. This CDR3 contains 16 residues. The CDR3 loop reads CASSQEGGTGNEKLFF. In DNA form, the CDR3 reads TGCGCCAGCAGTCAAGAAGGCGGGACAGGGAATGAAAAACTGTTTTTT.

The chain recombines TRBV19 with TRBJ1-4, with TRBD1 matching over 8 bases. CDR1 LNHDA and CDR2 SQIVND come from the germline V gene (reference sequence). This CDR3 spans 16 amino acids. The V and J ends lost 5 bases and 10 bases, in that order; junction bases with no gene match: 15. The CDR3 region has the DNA TGTGCCAGTAGTTTCCCTCCGGGACAGGCTCGTGGAAAACTGTTTTTT. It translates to CASSFPPGQARGKLFF.

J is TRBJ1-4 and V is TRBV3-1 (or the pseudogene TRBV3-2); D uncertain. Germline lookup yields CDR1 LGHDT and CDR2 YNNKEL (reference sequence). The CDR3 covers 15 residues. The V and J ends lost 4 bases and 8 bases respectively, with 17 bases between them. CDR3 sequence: CASSLNPAVGEKLFF. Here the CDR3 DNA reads TGTGCCAGCAGCCTAAATCCAGCCGTCGGGGAAAAACTGTTTTTT.

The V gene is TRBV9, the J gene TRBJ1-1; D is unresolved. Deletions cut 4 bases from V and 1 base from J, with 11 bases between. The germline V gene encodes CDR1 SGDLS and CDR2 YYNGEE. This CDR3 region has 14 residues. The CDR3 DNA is TGTGCCAGCAGCCGCCTCGCGGGGAACACTGAAGCTTTCTTT. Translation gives CASSRLAGNTEAFF.

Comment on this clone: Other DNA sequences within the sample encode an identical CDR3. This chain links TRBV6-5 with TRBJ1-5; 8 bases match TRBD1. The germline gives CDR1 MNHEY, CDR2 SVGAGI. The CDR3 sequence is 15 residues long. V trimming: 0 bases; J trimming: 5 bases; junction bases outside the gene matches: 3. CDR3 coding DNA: TGTGCCAGCAGTTACTCGTACAGGGGGGATCAGCCCCAGCATTTT. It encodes CASSYSYRGDQPQHF.

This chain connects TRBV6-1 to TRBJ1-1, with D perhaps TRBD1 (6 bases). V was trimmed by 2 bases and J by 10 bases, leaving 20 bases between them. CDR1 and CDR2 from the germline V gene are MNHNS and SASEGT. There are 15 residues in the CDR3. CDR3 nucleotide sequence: TGTGCCAGCAGTGAAAGACGAGACTCACAGGGAAGAGCTTTCTTT. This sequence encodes CASSERRDSQGRAFF.

CDR3 protein: CASSKQENTGELFF. The CDR3 coding sequence is TGTGCCAGCAGTAAACAGGAGAACACCGGGGAGCTGTTTTTT. V gene TRBV6-5 combines with J gene TRBJ2-2; a weak D match, TRBD1 (5 bases). The V gene lost 5 bases and the J gene lost 1 base, with 8 bases spanning the gap. CDR3 length: 14 amino acids. The germline V gene encodes CDR1 MNHEY and CDR2 SVGAGI.

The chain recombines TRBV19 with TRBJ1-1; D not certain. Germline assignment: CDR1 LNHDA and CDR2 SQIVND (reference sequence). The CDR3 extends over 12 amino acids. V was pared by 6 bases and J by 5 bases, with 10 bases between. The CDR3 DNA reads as TGTGCCAGTAGCTTGGAGGCGACTGAAGCTTTCTTT. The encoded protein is CASSLEATEAFF.

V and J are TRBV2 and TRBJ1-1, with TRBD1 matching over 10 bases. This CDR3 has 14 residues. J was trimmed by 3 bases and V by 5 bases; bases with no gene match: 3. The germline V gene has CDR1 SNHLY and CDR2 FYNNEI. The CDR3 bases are TGTGCCAGCAGTCGACAGGGGGCGGACACTGAAGCTTTCTTT. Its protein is CASSRQGADTEAFF.

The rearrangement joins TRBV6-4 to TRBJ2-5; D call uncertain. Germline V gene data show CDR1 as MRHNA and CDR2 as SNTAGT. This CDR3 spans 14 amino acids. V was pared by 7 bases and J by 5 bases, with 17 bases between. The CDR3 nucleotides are TGTGCCAGCATCCCCCCGTTGGTTGAGGAGACCCAGTACTTC. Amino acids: CASIPPLVEETQYF.

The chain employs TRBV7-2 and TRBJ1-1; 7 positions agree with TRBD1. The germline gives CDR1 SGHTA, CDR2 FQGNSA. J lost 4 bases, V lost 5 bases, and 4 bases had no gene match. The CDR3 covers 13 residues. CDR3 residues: CASSPQGPTEAFF. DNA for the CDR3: TGTGCCAGCAGCCCACAGGGGCCCACTGAAGCTTTCTTT.

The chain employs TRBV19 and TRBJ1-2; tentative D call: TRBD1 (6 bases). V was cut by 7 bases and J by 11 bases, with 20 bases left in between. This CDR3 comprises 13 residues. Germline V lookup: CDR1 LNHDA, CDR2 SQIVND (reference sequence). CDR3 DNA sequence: TGTGCCAGTACTGAACAGGGTTGGGGTTGGTACACCTTC. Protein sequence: CASTEQGWGWYTF.

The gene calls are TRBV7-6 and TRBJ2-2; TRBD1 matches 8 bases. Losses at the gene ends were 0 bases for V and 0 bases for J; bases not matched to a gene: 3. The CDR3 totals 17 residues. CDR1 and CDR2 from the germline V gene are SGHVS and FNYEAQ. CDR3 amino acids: CASSLAGQGTNTGELFF. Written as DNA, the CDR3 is TGTGCCAGCAGCTTAGCAGGACAGGGCACGAACACCGGGGAGCTGTTTTTT.

The CDR3, as DNA: TGTGCCAGCAGTCCGGTCCTAAATTCACCCCTCCACTTT. It encodes CASSPVLNSPLHF. This chain uses TRBV7-2 with TRBJ1-6; D ambiguous. Deletions cut 6 bases from V and 7 bases from J, with 10 bases between. The CDR3 runs 13 residues. Germline-derived CDR1 and CDR2 are SGHTA and FQGNSA.

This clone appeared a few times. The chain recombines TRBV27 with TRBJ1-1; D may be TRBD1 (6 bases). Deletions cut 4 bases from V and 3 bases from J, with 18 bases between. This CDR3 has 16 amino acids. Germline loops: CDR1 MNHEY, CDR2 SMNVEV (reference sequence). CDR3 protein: CASSSPGHYWDTEAFF. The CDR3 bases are TGTGCCAGCAGTTCCCCGGGACATTACTGGGACACTGAAGCTTTCTTT.

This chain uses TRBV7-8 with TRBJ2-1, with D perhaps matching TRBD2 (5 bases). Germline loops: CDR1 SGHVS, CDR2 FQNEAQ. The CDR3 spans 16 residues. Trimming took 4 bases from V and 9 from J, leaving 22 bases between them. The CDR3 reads CASSSGSGNISPEQFF. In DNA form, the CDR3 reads TGTGCCAGCAGCTCGGGATCGGGGAATATAAGCCCTGAGCAGTTCTTC.

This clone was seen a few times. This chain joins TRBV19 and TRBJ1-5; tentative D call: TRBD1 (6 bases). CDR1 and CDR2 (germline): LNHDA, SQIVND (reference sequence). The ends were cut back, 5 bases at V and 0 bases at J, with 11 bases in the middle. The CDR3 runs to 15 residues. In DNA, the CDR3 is TGTGCCAGTAGTGTACAGGGCAATAGCAATCAGCCCCAGCATTTT. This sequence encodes CASSVQGNSNQPQHF.

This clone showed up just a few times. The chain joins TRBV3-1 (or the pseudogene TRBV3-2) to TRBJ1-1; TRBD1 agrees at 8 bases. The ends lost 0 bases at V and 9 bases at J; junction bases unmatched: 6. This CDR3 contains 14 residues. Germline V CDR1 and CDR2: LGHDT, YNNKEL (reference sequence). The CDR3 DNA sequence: TGTGCCAGCAGCCAAGAGGCCCAGGGGGCGAAAGCTTTCTTT. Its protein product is CASSQEAQGAKAFF.

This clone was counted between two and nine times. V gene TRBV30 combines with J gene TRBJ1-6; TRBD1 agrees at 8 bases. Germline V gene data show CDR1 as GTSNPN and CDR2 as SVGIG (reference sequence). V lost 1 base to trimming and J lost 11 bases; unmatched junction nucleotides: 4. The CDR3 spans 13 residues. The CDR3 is CAWSEQGGTPLHF. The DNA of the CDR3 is TGTGCCTGGAGTGAACAGGGGGGTACACCCCTCCACTTT.

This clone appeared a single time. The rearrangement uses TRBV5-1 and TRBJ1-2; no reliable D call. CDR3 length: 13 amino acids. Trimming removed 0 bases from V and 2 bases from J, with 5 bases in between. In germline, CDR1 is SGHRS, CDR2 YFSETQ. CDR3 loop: CASSLGRNYGYTF. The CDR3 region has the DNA TGCGCCAGCAGCTTGGGCAGAAACTATGGCTACACCTTC.

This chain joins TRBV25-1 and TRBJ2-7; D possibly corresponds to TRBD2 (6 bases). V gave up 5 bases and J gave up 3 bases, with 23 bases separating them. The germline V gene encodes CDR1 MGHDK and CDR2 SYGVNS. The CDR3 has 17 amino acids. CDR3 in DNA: TGTGCCAGCAGTCCTGCACCGCGGGGCCTTGGGAACTACGAGCAGTACTTC. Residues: CASSPAPRGLGNYEQYF.

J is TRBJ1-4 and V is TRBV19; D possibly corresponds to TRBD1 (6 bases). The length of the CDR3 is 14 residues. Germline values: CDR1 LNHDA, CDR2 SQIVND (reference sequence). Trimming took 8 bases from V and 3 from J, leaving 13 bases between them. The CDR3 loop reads CASSWGPPNEKLFF. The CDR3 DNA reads TGTGCCAGTTCTTGGGGGCCTCCTAATGAAAAACTGTTTTTT.

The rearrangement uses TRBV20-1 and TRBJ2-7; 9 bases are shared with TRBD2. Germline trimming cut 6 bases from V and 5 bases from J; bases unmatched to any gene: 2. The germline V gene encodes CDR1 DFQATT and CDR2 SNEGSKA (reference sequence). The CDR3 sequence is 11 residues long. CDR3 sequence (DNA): TGCAGTGCGACTAGCGGCGACGAGCAGTACTTC. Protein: CSATSGDEQYF.

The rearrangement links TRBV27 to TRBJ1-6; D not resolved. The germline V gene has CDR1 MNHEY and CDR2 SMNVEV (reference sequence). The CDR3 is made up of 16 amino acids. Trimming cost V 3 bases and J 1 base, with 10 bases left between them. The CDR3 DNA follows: TGTGCCAGCAGTTTGGAGGGTGGGTCCTATAATTCACCCCTCCACTTT. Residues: CASSLEGGSYNSPLHF.

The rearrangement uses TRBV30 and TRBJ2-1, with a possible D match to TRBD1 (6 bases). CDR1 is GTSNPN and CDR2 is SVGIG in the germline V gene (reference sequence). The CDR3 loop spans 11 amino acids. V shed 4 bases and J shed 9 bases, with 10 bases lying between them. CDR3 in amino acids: CAWKQGFEQFF. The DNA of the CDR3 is TGTGCCTGGAAACAGGGCTTTGAGCAGTTCTTC.

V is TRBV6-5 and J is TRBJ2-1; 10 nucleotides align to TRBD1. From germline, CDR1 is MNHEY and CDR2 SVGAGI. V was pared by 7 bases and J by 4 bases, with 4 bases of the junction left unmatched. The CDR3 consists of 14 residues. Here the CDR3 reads CASNRDRGYNEQFF. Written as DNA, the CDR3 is TGTGCCAGCAACCGGGACAGGGGATACAATGAGCAGTTCTTC.

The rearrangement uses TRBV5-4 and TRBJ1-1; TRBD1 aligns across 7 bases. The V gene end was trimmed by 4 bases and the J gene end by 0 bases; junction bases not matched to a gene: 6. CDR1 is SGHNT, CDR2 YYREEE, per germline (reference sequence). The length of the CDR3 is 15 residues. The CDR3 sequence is CASSLPQGVNTEAFF. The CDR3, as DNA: TGTGCCAGCAGCCTCCCCCAGGGGGTGAACACTGAAGCTTTCTTT.

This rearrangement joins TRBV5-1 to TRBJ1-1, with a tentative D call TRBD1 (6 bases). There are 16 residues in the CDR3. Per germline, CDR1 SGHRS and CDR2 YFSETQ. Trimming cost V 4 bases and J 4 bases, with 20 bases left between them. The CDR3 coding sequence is TGCGCCAGCAGCGGAGGCCGGGGGGCGTTGGGCACTGAAGCTTTCTTT. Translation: CASSGGRGALGTEAFF.

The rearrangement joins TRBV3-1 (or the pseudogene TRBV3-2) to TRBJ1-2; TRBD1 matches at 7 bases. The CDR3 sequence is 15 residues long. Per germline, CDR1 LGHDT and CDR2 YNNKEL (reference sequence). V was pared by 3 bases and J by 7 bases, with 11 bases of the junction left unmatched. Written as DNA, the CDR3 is TGTGCCAGCAGCCACGGCGACAGGGCGAATGGTGGCTACACCTTC. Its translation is CASSHGDRANGGYTF.

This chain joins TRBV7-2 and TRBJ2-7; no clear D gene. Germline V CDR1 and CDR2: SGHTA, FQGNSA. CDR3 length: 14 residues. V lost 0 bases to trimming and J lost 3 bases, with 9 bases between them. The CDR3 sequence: CASSLARGDYEQYF. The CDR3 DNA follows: TGTGCCAGCAGCTTAGCGCGAGGAGACTACGAGCAGTACTTC.

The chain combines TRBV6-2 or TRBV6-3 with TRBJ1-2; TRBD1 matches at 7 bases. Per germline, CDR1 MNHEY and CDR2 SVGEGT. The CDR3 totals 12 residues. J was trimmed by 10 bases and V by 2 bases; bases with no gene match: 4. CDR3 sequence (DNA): TGTGCCAGCAGTTACCGGGACAGAGACTACACCTTC. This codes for CASSYRDRDYTF.

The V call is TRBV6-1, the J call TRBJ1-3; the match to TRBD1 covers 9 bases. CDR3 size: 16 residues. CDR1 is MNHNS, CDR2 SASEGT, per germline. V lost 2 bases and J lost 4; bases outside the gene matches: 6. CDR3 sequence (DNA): TGTGCCAGCAGTGAACAACCGGGACAGGGCGGAAACACCATATATTTT. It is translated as CASSEQPGQGGNTIYF.